Reported below is one T cell receptor beta chain. The clone's antigen remains unknown. Base qualities are not provided; no much larger clone lies one nucleotide away. The CDR3 regions of human TCRbeta chains were analyzed by immunosequencing. The original methods were these. TCRs in the repertoires were matched against a reference library of SARS-CoV-2-specific TCRs that had been generated with the MIRA antigen-specificity platform. Breadth was defined as the fraction of unique TCRs that were SARS-CoV-2-associated, and depth was defined as the fraction of total T cells that were SARS-CoV-2-associated. Each spike-specific TCR was assigned to its reactive spike region and to a CD4 or CD8 class using the MIRA data. Log10-transformed breadth and depth values were compared by one-way ANOVA with Sidak's multiple comparisons tests. Held by TCRdb, this immuneACCESS table contains in-frame sequences only and omits some clones. Under half of the omission traces to an unresolved V gene where checked; the cause of the rest is unknown. V, J and clone size were drawn from that table, and D and trimming were deduced from the DNA. The sample table shows about 170,000 clones, and around 88% are seen once. The biggest ten clones account for about 1% of the sample.

The data derive from a study of T cell responses to AZD1222 COVID-19 vaccine (TCRdb year 2021). With respect to the entire study: TCR sequencing covered 233 trial participants: 207 given two doses of AZD1222 and 26 given two doses of MenACWY control vaccine. Trial participants were enrolled into age subgroups of 18-55, 56-69 and 70-plus years, which contained about 150, 27 and 61 TCR-sequenced participants, respectively.

Points the paper makes about the study in general: Because no day 14 peak-response samples were available, repertoires were characterized only after the peak T cell response. Conclusions about previously exposed vaccinees were limited because only a handful of AZD1222 recipients were SARS-CoV-2 seropositive at baseline. Participants were mostly white British, with more females than males. The authors suggested clonal diversity may have been underestimated. The vaccine-associated CD4 TCRs covered the entire spike protein, and the dominant responses fell in regions 160-218 and 743-854. In the small 56-69-year group, the increase in depth fell short of significance, most likely because of low power. A significant rise in spike-specific TCR breadth and depth was observed after two AZD1222 doses relative to day 0 and relative to MenACWY recipients. Reportedly, close to half of the unique spike-specific TCRs recognized epitopes lying outside the regions that are mutated in the B.1.351 and B.1.1.7 variants.

This specimen's time point label, interpreted: about 28 days (+/-7) after the second vaccine dose. AZD1222 recipients whose second dose came at about 4 weeks and those whose second dose came at about 12 weeks were combined into one group, since spike-specific TCR depth and breadth did not differ between the two schedules. Samples from vaccinated people were obtained from the UK trials COV001 and COV002, which included a single-blind randomized controlled phase 2/3 trial of AZD1222 (ChAdOx1 nCoV-19) in healthy adults. For TCRbeta chain sequencing, PBMC samples were collected from trial participants at day 0 and at day 28 after the second dose. The CDR3 runs 14 amino acids, cysteine and phenylalanine included. The kept DNA is CDR3 alone, 42 bases in frame from the first base. CDR1 SGHRS and CDR2 YFSETQ are derived from the germline V gene. Trimming at the junction amounts to 4 bases on V and 0 bases on J, and the germline ends lie 8 bases apart.

The sample here was peripheral blood, taken 28 days after the second AZD1222 dose. The receptor chain draws on TRBV5-1 and TRBJ1-3; no D gene is confidently identified. The receptor was isolated from an adult who received the AZD1222 COVID-19 vaccine. The DNA sequence is as follows: TGCGCCAGCAGCGAGGAGTACTCTGGAAACACCATATATTTT. This translates into CASSEEYSGNTIYF.